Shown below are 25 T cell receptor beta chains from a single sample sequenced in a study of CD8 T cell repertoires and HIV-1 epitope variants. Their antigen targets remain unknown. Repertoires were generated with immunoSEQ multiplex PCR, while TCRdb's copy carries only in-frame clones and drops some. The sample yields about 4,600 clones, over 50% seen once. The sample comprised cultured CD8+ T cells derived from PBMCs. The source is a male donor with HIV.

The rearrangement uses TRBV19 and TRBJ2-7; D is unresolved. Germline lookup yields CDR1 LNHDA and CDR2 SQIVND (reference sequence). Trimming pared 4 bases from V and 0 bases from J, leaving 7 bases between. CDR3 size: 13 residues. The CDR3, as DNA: TGTGCCAGTAGTACGGACGGCTCCTACGAGCAGTACTTC. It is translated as CASSTDGSYEQYF.

This CDR3 reads CASAGRGGTTDTQYF. DNA for the CDR3: TGTGCCAGCGCAGGGCGGGGGGGGACCACAGATACGCAGTATTTT. This sequence joins TRBV6-6 and TRBJ2-3, with 9 bases lining up with TRBD2. Trimming cost V 8 bases and J 2 bases; bases outside gene matches: 8. The CDR3 consists of 15 residues. Germline CDR1 reads MNHNY; CDR2 reads SVGAGI (reference sequence).

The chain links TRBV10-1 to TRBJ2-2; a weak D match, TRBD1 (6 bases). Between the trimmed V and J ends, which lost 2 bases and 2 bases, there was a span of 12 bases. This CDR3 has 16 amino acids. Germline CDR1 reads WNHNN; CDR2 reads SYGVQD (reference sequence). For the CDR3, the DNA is TGCGCCAGCAGTGAGGTTTGGGGGCGCAACACCGGGGAGCTGTTTTTT. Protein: CASSEVWGRNTGELFF.

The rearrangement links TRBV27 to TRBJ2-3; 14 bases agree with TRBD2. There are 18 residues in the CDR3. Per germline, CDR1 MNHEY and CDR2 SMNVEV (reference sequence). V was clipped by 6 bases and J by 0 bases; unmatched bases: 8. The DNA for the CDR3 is TGTGCCAGCAGACCCACGACTAGCGGGAGGGCTAGCACAGATACGCAGTATTTT. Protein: CASRPTTSGRASTDTQYF.

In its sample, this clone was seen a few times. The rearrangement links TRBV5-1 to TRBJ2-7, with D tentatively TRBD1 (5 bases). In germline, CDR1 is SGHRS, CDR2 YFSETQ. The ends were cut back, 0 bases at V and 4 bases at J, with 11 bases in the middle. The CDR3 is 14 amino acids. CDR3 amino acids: CASSLEGMEYEQYF. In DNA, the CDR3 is TGCGCCAGCAGCTTGGAGGGGATGGAATACGAGCAGTACTTC.

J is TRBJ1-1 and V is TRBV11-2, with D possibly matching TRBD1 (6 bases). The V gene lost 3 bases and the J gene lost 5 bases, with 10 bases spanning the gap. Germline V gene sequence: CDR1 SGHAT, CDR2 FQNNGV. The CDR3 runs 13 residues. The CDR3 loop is CASSFSGATEAFF. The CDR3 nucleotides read TGTGCCAGCAGCTTCTCAGGGGCTACTGAAGCTTTCTTT.

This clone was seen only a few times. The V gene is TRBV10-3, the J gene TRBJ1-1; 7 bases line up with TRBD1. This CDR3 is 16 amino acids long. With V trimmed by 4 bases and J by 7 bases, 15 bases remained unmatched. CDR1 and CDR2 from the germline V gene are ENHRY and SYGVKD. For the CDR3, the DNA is TGTGCCATCAGTGCCGGAGACGCGGGGACAGCTGATGAAGCTTTCTTT. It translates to CAISAGDAGTADEAFF.

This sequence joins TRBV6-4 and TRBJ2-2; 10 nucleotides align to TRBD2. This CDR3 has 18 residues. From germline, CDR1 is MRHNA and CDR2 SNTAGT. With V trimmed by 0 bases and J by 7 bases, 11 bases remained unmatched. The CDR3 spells CASSDSILPSGRGGELFF. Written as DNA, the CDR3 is TGTGCCAGCAGTGACTCGATTCTGCCTAGCGGGAGAGGCGGGGAGCTGTTTTTT.

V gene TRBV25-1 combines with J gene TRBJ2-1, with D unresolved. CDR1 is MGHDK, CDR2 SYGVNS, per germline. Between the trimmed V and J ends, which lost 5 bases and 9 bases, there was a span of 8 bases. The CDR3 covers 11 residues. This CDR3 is CASSRLGEQFF. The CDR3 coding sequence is TGTGCCAGCAGTCGGCTCGGTGAGCAGTTCTTC.

The CDR3 reads CASSFQGKEETQYF. For the CDR3, the DNA is TGTGCCAGCAGCTTCCAGGGAAAAGAAGAGACCCAGTACTTC. The chain carries TRBV5-6 and TRBJ2-5, with D perhaps matching TRBD1 (5 bases). Trimming removed 2 bases at V and 3 bases at J, with 11 bases between. The CDR3 spans 14 residues. Per the germline V gene, CDR1 is SGHDT and CDR2 is YYEEEE.

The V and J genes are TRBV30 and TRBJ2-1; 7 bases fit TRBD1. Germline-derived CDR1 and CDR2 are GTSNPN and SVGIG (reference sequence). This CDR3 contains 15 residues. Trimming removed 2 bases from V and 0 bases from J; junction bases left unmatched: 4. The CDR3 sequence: CAWSPQGSSYNEQFF. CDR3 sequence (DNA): TGTGCCTGGAGTCCACAGGGGAGCTCCTACAATGAGCAGTTCTTC.

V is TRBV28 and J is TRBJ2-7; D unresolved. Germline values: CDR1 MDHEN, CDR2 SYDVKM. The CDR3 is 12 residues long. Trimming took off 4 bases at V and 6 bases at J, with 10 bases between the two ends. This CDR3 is CASSSPGSEQYF. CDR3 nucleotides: TGTGCCAGCAGTTCCCCCGGAAGCGAGCAGTACTTC.

CDR3 bases: TGTGCCAGCAGTGATCGTGGGGAAGGAACTGAAGCTTTCTTT. This gives the protein CASSDRGEGTEAFF. This chain uses TRBV6-1 with TRBJ1-1; D ambiguous. CDR3 length: 14 residues. In germline, CDR1 is MNHNS, CDR2 SASEGT. V lost 3 bases to trimming and J lost 5 bases, with 13 bases between them.

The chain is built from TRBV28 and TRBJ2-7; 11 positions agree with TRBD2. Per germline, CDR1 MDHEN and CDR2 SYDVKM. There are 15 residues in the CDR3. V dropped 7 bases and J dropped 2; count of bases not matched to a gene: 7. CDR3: CASTEGLAGTYEQYF. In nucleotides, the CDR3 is TGTGCCAGCACCGAAGGACTAGCGGGTACCTACGAGCAGTACTTC. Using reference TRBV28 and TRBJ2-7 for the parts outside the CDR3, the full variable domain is DVKVTQSSRYLVKRTGEKVFLECVQDMDHENMFWYRQDPGLGLRLIYFSYDVKMKEKGDIPEGYSVSREKKERFSLILESASTNQTSMYLCASTEGLAGTYEQYFGPGTRLTVT.

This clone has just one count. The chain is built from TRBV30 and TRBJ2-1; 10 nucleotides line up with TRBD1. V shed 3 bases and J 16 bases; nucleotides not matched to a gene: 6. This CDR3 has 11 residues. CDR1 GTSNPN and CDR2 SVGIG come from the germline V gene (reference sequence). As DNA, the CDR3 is TGTGCCTGGAGCAGCGGGACAGGGGATTTCTTC. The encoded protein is CAWSSGTGDFF.

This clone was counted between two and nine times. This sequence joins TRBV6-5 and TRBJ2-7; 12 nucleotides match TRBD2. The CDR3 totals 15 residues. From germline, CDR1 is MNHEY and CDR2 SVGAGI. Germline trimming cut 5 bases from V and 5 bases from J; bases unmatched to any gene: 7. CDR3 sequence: CASSHRTSGRNEQYF. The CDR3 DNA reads TGTGCCAGCAGTCACCGTACTAGCGGGAGGAACGAGCAGTACTTC.

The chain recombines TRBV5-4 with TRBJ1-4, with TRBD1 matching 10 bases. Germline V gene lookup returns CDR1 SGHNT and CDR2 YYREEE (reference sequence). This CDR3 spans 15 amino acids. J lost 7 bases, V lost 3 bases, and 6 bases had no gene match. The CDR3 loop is CASSSTGGAGEKLFF. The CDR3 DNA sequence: TGTGCCAGCAGCTCGACAGGGGGCGCAGGTGAAAAACTGTTTTTT.

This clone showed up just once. The CDR3 protein is CASSTPESITDTQYF. CDR3 in DNA: TGCGCCAGCAGCACTCCTGAGTCGATCACAGATACGCAGTATTTT. This chain uses TRBV5-1 with TRBJ2-3, with no clear D. Germline V gene lookup returns CDR1 SGHRS and CDR2 YFSETQ. This CDR3 spans 15 amino acids. V dropped 4 bases and J dropped 2 bases, with 14 bases sitting between them.

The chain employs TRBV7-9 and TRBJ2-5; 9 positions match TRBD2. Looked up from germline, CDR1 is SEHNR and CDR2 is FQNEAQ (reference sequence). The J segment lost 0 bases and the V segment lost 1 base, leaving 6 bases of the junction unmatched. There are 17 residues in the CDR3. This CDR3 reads CASSLDLAGTYQETQYF. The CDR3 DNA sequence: TGTGCCAGCAGCTTAGACCTAGCGGGGACCTACCAAGAGACCCAGTACTTC.

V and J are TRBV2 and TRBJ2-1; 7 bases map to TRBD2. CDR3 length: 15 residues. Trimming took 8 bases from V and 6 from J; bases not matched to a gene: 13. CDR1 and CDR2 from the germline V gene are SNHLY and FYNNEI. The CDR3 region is CASSSSGALSNEQFF. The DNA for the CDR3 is TGTGCCAGCTCCTCGAGCGGGGCCCTCTCCAATGAGCAGTTCTTC.

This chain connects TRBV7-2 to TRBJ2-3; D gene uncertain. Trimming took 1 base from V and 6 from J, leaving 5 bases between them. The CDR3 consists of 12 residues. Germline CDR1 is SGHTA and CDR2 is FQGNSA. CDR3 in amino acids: CASSLGVDTQYF. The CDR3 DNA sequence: TGTGCCAGCAGCTTAGGGGTGGATACGCAGTATTTT. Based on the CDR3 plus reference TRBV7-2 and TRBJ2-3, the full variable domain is GAGVSQSPSNKVTEKGKDVELRCDPISGHTALYWYRQSLGQGLEFLIYFQGNSAPDKSGLPSDRFSAERTGGSVSTLTIQRTQQEDSAVYLCASSLGVDTQYFGPGTRLTVL.

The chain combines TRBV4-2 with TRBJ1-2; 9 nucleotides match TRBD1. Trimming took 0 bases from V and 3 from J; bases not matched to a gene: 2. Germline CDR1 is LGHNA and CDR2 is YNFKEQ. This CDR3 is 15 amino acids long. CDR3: CASSQDDRGDYGYTF. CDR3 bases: TGTGCCAGCAGCCAAGATGACAGGGGGGACTATGGCTACACCTTC.

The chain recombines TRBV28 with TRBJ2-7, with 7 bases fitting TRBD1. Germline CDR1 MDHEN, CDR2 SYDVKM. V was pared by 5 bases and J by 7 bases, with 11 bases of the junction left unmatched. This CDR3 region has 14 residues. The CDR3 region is CASSPPRDSREQYF. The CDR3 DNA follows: TGTGCCAGCAGTCCGCCTCGGGACAGTAGAGAGCAGTACTTC.

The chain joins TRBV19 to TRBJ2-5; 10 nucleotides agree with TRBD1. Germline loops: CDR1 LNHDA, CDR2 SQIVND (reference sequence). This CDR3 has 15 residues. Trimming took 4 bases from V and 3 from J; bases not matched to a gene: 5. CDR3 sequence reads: CASSNPGQGKETQYF. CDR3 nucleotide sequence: TGTGCCAGTAGTAATCCGGGACAGGGGAAAGAGACCCAGTACTTC.

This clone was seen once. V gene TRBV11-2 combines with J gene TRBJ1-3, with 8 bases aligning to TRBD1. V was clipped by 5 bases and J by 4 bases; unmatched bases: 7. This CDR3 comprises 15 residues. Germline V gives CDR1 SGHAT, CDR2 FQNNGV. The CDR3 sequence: CASSQLRTGGNTIYF. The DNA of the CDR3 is TGTGCCAGCAGCCAATTGCGGACAGGGGGAAACACCATATATTTT.